This TCR beta chain comes out of a study of shared clonotypes between healthy human individuals (dated by TCRdb to the early 2020s). Regarding the complete study: A few men and two women, aged 18 to 49 years, made up the cohort. For each donor, CD4 naive and CD4 memory were each given three plates, CD8 naive was given two plates, and CD8 memory was given one plate. To estimate repertoire size and how much clonotypes are shared between individuals, the study performed deep sequencing of blood TCR repertoires from roughly five healthy adults. Different laboratories and diverse techniques were used to prepare libraries and sequence TCR repertoires, to increase sequencing depth and limit assay-specific biases. Each donor's leukapheresis produced roughly between roughly 0.94 and 9.5 billion PBMCs. The paper's findings and limits, for the study overall: Naive subsets generally had larger estimated clonotype richness than memory subsets. Only blood was sampled, and tissue TCR repertoires likely differ from those in blood. About 4.5% of naive CD4, roughly 3.6% of naive CD8, approximately 2% of memory CD4, and 0.35% to 0.4% of memory CD8 clonotypes were shared across a few donors. Incomplete sequencing was indicated by rarefaction of sorted-subset datasets, despite the large sequencing depth. Because the study included only a small number of donors, the genetic and exposure-history diversity represented was limited. Higher generation probabilities were observed for clonotypes shared by all four sorted-subset donors than for non-shared clonotypes. Pairwise subsampling indicated that sequencing depth was expected to affect the degree of clonotype sharing among donors.

The donors were healthy, HIV-negative adults with no recently reported acute infections or vaccinations. All donors were Caucasian adults living in Nashville, Tennessee, USA. CD8 memory samples consisted of magnetically selected CD45RO+ cells combined with CCR7-negative CD45RA+ effector memory (TemRA) cells. After blood collection by leukapheresis, PBMCs were isolated using Ficoll-Histopaque density gradient centrifugation and then cryopreserved in the vapor phase of liquid nitrogen. Purity and quantity of every magnetically sorted T cell population were checked by analytical flow cytometry. Each sorted fraction had its genomic DNA isolated and then quantified by UV absorbance on a Nanodrop 2000c. Using the deep immunoSEQ assay, TCR CDR3 regions were amplified from genomic DNA by multiplex PCR. For each cell subset, the extracted genomic DNA was distributed evenly across all wells of several immunoSEQ 96-well plates, and each plate served as one replicate. For sorted subsets, about 210 ng of genomic DNA, equivalent to 30,000 or so T cell genomes, went into each replicate PCR. Purified libraries were quantified with a Qubit 3.0 fluorometer, sized on a Bioanalyzer 2100, and re-quantified with the KAPA Library Quantification kit. A separate single-read 150-cycle Illumina NextSeq 550 flow cell was used to sequence each immunoSEQ 96-well plate. The paper's data handling went like this. Because the immunoSEQ output included only junctional sequences and no quality scores, the filtering could not be the same as the filtering used for full-length reads. Sequences were annotated with PyIR, a Python wrapper for IgBLAST v1.9, and V/J genes and CDR3 were assigned using IMGT germline references. Reads were removed for weak V/J assignments (E-value above 1e-6), missing CDR3, stop codons, out-of-frame junctions, or ambiguous translated residues. V3J clonotypes were defined by identical inferred V gene, J gene, and CDR3 amino acid sequence. Percentage overlap between repertoires was computed as shared unique clonotypes divided by the size of the smaller repertoire. Three approaches were used to assess repertoire richness: RTK rarefaction, the Chao1 estimator, and Recon v2.1 estimates of unobserved clonotypes. Generation probabilities were computed with OLGA for all TCRbeta clonotypes obtained by the gDNA method from several donors. As stored in TCRdb, this immuneACCESS dataset retains in-frame rearrangements with V and J assigned. A fraction of the clones does not appear; measured against another copy, unresolved V genes explain less than half of the discrepancy, and the remainder lacks a known reason. Clone size and the V and J calls come from that table; the DNA yielded D and trimming. This sample has roughly 700,000 clones in its table, and less than 95% of those were observed once. 34% of the sample is in the top ten clones.

As concerns this clone: Which antigen it targets is not known. Base qualities are not recorded, but no much larger clone differs from it by a single base.

The junction shows trimming of 0 bases on V and 10 bases on J, plus 2 bases between the germline ends. CDR1 and CDR2 (LGHNA, YNFKEQ) derive from the germline V gene. The CDR3 covers 10 residues, taking in both the cysteine and the phenylalanine. Just CDR3 DNA is preserved here, 30 bases in frame from base 1. The chain is encoded by TRBV4-2 joined to TRBJ2-3, with an unclear D gene assignment. The TCR originated in a young man in good health. Some clones in this sample may be carry-over from other donors' samples. The specimen was memory CD8+ T cells from PBMCs. The cell subset or site label on this specimen signifies: CD45RO+ cells pooled with CCR7-negative TemRA cells. In nucleotide form, the sequence is TGTGCCAGCAGCCAAGAAGCGCAGTATTTT. The translation is CASSQEAQYF.